The 2 T cell receptor beta chains in this list originate from one sample, sequenced in a study of cytotoxic CD8 clonotypes in ibrutinib-treated CLL. Method: immunoSEQ multiplex PCR; TCRdb's copy keeps in-frame clones and lacks some. The data contain more than 140,000 clones, approximately 80% of them singletons. The specimen was PBMCs, collected after 12 months of ibrutinib treatment. The receptors were sampled from a human donor with chronic lymphocytic leukemia.

This clone was observed a handful of times. J is TRBJ2-3 and V is TRBV5-5; maybe TRBD1 (6 bases). The CDR3 is 17 residues long. Between the trimmed V and J ends, which lost 1 base and 5 bases, there was a span of 20 bases. Germline CDR1 is SGHKS and CDR2 is YYEKEE (reference sequence). As DNA, the CDR3 is TGTGCCAGCAGCTTGAAGGAGTGGACAGATTGGGTAGATACGCAGTATTTT. Translated: CASSLKEWTDWVDTQYF. The entire variable domain, with the rest obtained from reference TRBV5-5 and TRBJ2-3, is as follows: DAGVTQSPTHLIKTRGQQVTLRCSPISGHKSVSWYQQVLGQGPQFIFQYYEKEERGRGNFPDRFSARQFPNYSSELNVNALLLGDSALYLCASSLKEWTDWVDTQYFGPGTRLTVL.

The chain is built from TRBV28 and TRBJ2-5; D unclear. Germline V gene sequence: CDR1 MDHEN, CDR2 SYDVKM. The CDR3 consists of 15 residues. Between the trimmed V and J ends, which lost 3 bases and 2 bases, there was a span of 13 bases. The CDR3 nucleotides are TGTGCCAGCAGTTTCACGAGTGGGCTTCAAGAGACCCAGTACTTC. Its protein product is CASSFTSGLQETQYF.